A selection of T cell receptor beta chains follows, all from one sample in a study of cytomegalovirus exposure and HLA in healthy donors. Libraries were prepared by immunoSEQ multiplex PCR; TCRdb keeps only in-frame clonotypes and omits some of them. Of about 140,000 clones listed, roughly 80% are singletons. The sequenced sample consisted of PBMCs. These receptors were obtained from a female donor in good health and CMV-seronegative. Both conserved end residues are part of each CDR3. A D gene is named only where the DNA matches it firmly. Expanded clones are given a class, and other clones once, few, many or no size at all.

v_call	d_call	j_call	clone_size	cdr3_aa	cdr3_nt
TRBV28	TRBD1	TRBJ1-2	NA	CASSLLTGGYGYTF	TGTGCCAGCAGTTTACTTACAGGGGGGTATGGCTACACCTTC
TRBV10-1	NA	TRBJ1-1	few	CASSRDPLVNTEAFF	TGCGCCAGCAGCAGGGATCCTTTGGTGAACACTGAAGCTTTCTTT
TRBV7-8	NA	TRBJ2-1	NA	CASSTDAAQQFF	TGTGCCAGCAGCACTGATGCGGCACAGCAGTTCTTC
TRBV29-1	NA	TRBJ2-3	NA	CSVVTVADTQYF	TGCAGCGTTGTAACGGTGGCAGATACGCAGTATTTT
TRBV7-9	NA	TRBJ1-1	few	CASSLTDLSATEAFF	TGTGCCAGCAGCTTGACAGACCTCAGTGCCACTGAAGCTTTCTTT
TRBV6-4	NA	TRBJ1-5	NA	CASSDFFPGITPQHF	TGTGCCAGCAGTGATTTTTTTCCCGGGATCACCCCCCAGCATTTT
TRBV6-5	NA	TRBJ1-2	NA	CASSYRSRGYYGYTF	TGTGCCAGCAGTTACCGATCGAGAGGCTACTATGGCTACACCTTC
TRBV6-6	NA	TRBJ1-1	NA	CASSFPTGGSEAFF	TGTGCCAGCAGTTTCCCGACAGGCGGCAGTGAAGCTTTCTTT
TRBV9	NA	TRBJ2-7	NA	CASSVDQGSSYEQYF	TGTGCCAGCAGCGTAGATCAGGGAAGCTCCTACGAGCAGTACTTC
TRBV15	NA	TRBJ1-5	NA	CATSREGGKQPQHF	TGTGCCACCAGCAGAGAAGGCGGGAAGCAGCCCCAGCATTTT
TRBV11-2	TRBD1	TRBJ1-5	few	CASSAGTGSGNQPQHF	TGTGCCAGCAGTGCCGGGACAGGGTCGGGCAATCAGCCCCAGCATTTT
TRBV4-1	NA	TRBJ1-2	NA	CASSQDIGTEGGYGYTF	TGCGCCAGCAGCCAAGATATTGGAACCGAAGGGGGCTATGGCTACACCTTC
TRBV11-2	TRBD2	TRBJ2-1	NA	CASSLVSSGVNEQFF	TGTGCCAGCAGCTTAGTATCTAGCGGGGTTAATGAGCAGTTCTTC
TRBV7-9	NA	TRBJ1-4	NA	CASSLEGGQNEKLFF	TGTGCCAGCAGCTTAGAAGGCGGACAGAATGAAAAACTGTTTTTT
TRBV7-9	NA	TRBJ2-3	NA	CANSITQGSFSTDTQYF	TGTGCCAACTCGATAACCCAGGGAAGCTTTAGCACAGATACGCAGTATTTT
TRBV27	TRBD1	TRBJ2-7	NA	CASSAGGDEQYF	TGTGCCAGCAGTGCAGGGGGAGACGAGCAGTACTTC
TRBV29-1	NA	TRBJ1-2	NA	CSALTGNGYTF	TGCAGCGCCCTCACAGGGAATGGCTACACCTTC
TRBV7-9	TRBD1	TRBJ1-1	NA	CASSPWTGSNTEAFF	TGTGCCAGCAGCCCCTGGACAGGCAGTAACACTGAAGCTTTCTTT